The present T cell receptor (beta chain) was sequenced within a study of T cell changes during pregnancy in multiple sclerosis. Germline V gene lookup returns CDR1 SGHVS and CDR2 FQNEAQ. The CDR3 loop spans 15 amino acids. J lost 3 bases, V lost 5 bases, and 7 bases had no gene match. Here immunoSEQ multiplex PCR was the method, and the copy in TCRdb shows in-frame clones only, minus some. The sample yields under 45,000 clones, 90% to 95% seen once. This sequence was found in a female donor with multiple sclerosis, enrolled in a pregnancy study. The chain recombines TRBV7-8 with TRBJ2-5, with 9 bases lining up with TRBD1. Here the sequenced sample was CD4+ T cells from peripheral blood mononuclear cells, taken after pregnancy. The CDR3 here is CASSLRTGAEETQYF. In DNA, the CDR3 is TGTGCCAGCAGCCTGCGGACAGGGGCAGAAGAGACCCAGTACTTC.